A single sample gave rise to the 24 T cell receptor beta chains below, sequenced in a study of CD8 T cells in Susac syndrome. The authors reverse transcribed roughly 0.5 to 1 ug RNA with random hexamers. In TCRdb, the immunoSEQ multiplex PCR reads were re-called with MiXCR into one record per CDR3 protein. Of 200,000 to 250,000 distinct CDR3 sequences listed, 85% to 95% are singletons. Sequenced input: CD4+ T cells from PBMCs. Every receptor here comes from a human donor with Susac syndrome.

The chain recombines TRBV6-5 with TRBJ1-2; D is uncertain. CDR3 length: 14 amino acids. Trimming shortened V by 0 bases and J by 2 bases, and 7 bases separated the two germline ends. The V gene's germline CDR1 is MNHEY and CDR2 SVGAGI. CDR3 sequence (DNA): TGTGCCAGCAGTTACTCCGACCTAAACTATGGCTACACCTTC. Protein product: CASSYSDLNYGYTF.

The chain uses TRBV20-1 and TRBJ1-2, with D perhaps TRBD1 (6 bases). Germline assignment: CDR1 DFQATT and CDR2 SNEGSKA (reference sequence). The V end lost 3 bases, the J end lost 6 bases, and 17 bases lay between the germline ends. This CDR3 is 14 amino acids long. CDR3 loop: CSASSVGTKNGYTF. In nucleotides, the CDR3 is TGCAGTGCTAGTTCAGTTGGGACAAAAAATGGCTACACCTTC.

The V and J genes are TRBV7-9 and TRBJ1-1, with D perhaps matching TRBD1 (6 bases). CDR1 and CDR2 (germline): SEHNR, FQNEAQ (reference sequence). The CDR3 extends over 16 amino acids. Trimming shortened V by 1 base and J by 1 base, and 13 bases separated the two germline ends. CDR3 sequence reads: CASSLGQVRRNTEAFF. In DNA, the CDR3 is TGTGCCAGCAGCTTAGGACAGGTGAGAAGGAACACTGAAGCTTTCTTT.

The chain links TRBV25-1 to TRBJ2-1; D perhaps matches TRBD1 (6 bases). The length of the CDR3 is 14 residues. Trimming removed 9 bases at V and 2 bases at J, with 14 bases between. Germline-derived CDR1 and CDR2 are MGHDK and SYGVNS. The CDR3 coding sequence is TGTGCCAGTATACCGACAGGAGCCTACAATGAGCAGTTCTTC. Protein: CASIPTGAYNEQFF.

The chain recombines TRBV4-1 with TRBJ2-7, with 10 bases fitting TRBD1. This CDR3 has 16 residues. The V segment lost 4 bases and the J segment 4 bases; nucleotides outside the gene matches: 10. The germline V gene has CDR1 MGHRA and CDR2 YSYEKL. The CDR3 DNA sequence: TGCGCCAGCAGCCGACCCCGGGACAGGGGTTTGTACGAGCAGTACTTC. Encoded protein: CASSRPRDRGLYEQYF.

CDR3 nucleotide sequence: TGTGCCAGCAGTCCCGGGAGAGTGGTAACAGATACGCAGTATTTT. Translating gives CASSPGRVVTDTQYF. The rearrangement links TRBV2 to TRBJ2-3, with a weak D call TRBD2 (6 bases). The CDR3 totals 15 residues. Germline CDR1 and CDR2: SNHLY and FYNNEI. Trimming took 5 bases from V and 3 from J, leaving 15 bases between them.

This clonotype was seen more than once but under ten times. The DNA for the CDR3 is TGCGCCAGCAGCCGCAGGGTAGCGGGGGACGAGCAGTACTTC. Its protein is CASSRRVAGDEQYF. This chain connects TRBV4-3 to TRBJ2-7, with 9 positions matching TRBD2. With V trimmed by 4 bases and J by 5 bases, 6 bases remained unmatched. The CDR3 length is 14 residues. Germline lookup yields CDR1 LGHNA and CDR2 YSLEER.

The DNA of the CDR3 is TGTGCCAGCAGCCACCCCGTTGGTCCCCTCCACTTT. It translates to CASSHPVGPLHF. This chain joins TRBV6-6 and TRBJ1-6; D ambiguous. The germline gives CDR1 MNHNY, CDR2 SVGAGI (reference sequence). Trimming shortened V by 6 bases and J by 13 bases, and 13 bases separated the two germline ends. The CDR3 spans 12 residues.

The chain recombines TRBV7-9 with TRBJ1-2, with 10 bases fitting TRBD1. The junction had 10 bases not matched to a gene; V was cut back by 3 bases and J by 3 bases. Germline CDR1 is SEHNR and CDR2 is FQNEAQ (reference sequence). This CDR3 contains 17 residues. The CDR3, as DNA: TGTGCCAGCAGCTTCACTACCGGGACAGGGGTCGACTATGGCTACACCTTC. This sequence encodes CASSFTTGTGVDYGYTF. The whole variable domain, filled in from reference TRBV7-9 and TRBJ1-2, reads DTGVSQNPRHKITKRGQNVTFRCDPISEHNRLYWYRQTLGQGPEFLTYFQNEAQLEKSRLLSDRFSAERPKGSFSTLEIQRTEQGDSAMYLCASSFTTGTGVDYGYTFGSGTRLTVV.

This chain's CDR3 is CASSLSSGGRNEQFF. The CDR3 DNA reads as TGCGCCAGCAGCCTAAGTAGCGGGGGGAGGAATGAGCAGTTCTTC. The rearrangement joins TRBV4-3 to TRBJ2-1; 10 bases line up with TRBD2. Germline CDR1 is LGHNA and CDR2 is YSLEER. The CDR3 loop spans 15 amino acids. V shed 4 bases, J shed 7 bases, and the junction held 7 bases outside the gene matches.

This rearrangement joins TRBV28 to TRBJ2-5; D unresolved. Germline CDR1 and CDR2: MDHEN and SYDVKM. This CDR3 is built from 13 residues. V was clipped by 4 bases and J by 0 bases, with 6 bases between them. The CDR3 reads CASSWPNQETQYF. The DNA for the CDR3 is TGTGCCAGCAGTTGGCCCAACCAAGAGACCCAGTACTTC.

The table lists this clonotype with a count of one. CDR3 region: CASSLPGQGNSPLHF. The CDR3 nucleotides are TGTGCCAGCAGCTTGCCCGGACAGGGGAATTCACCCCTCCACTTT. The chain carries TRBV5-4 and TRBJ1-6; 9 bases fit TRBD1. Per germline, CDR1 SGHNT and CDR2 YYREEE (reference sequence). The CDR3 sequence is 15 residues long. V gave up 1 base and J gave up 7 bases; unmatched junction bases: 3.

The gene calls are TRBV5-1 and TRBJ2-3; no clear D. V dropped 1 base and J dropped 1 base, with 10 bases sitting between them. Germline lookup yields CDR1 SGHRS and CDR2 YFSETQ. The CDR3 sequence is 15 residues long. CDR3 sequence: CASSLNSLGTDTQYF. DNA of the CDR3: TGCGCCAGCAGCTTGAACAGTCTAGGCACAGATACGCAGTATTTT. The full variable domain, with the rest looked up from reference TRBV5-1 and TRBJ2-3, is KAGVTQTPRYLIKTRGQQVTLSCSPISGHRSVSWYQQTPGQGLQFLFEYFSETQRNKGNFPGRFSGRQFSNSRSEMNVSTLELGDSALYLCASSLNSLGTDTQYFGPGTRLTVL.

Only one count was recorded for this clonotype. V and J are TRBV20-1 and TRBJ1-5, with D unclear. Germline V gives CDR1 DFQATT, CDR2 SNEGSKA (reference sequence). V lost 5 bases and J 0 bases, leaving 14 bases between the germline ends. The CDR3 sequence is 15 residues long. CDR3 in amino acids: CSASTDIYSNQPQHF. In DNA form, the CDR3 reads TGCAGTGCTTCTACTGACATCTATAGCAATCAGCCCCAGCATTTT.

This chain joins TRBV6-5 and TRBJ1-2; D remains unclear. This CDR3 region has 14 residues. Per the germline V gene, CDR1 is MNHEY and CDR2 is SVGAGI. V lost 6 bases and J lost 2, with 13 bases in between. The CDR3: CASRDKPSNYGYTF. The CDR3 coding sequence is TGTGCCAGCAGAGACAAACCATCCAACTATGGCTACACCTTC.

In the case of this clonotype: At one end, the junction sequence differs from germline, possibly due to a read error. The chain is built from TRBV5-1 and TRBJ1-2, with D uncertain. The CDR3 is 13 amino acids. Germline V lookup: CDR1 SGHRS, CDR2 YFSETQ. CDR3 DNA: TGCGCCAACAGCCCCGGAGCCGGAGATGGCTACACCTTC. Its translation: CANSPGAGDGYTF.

This chain links TRBV6-6 with TRBJ2-7; D call uncertain. The CDR3 runs 13 residues. Trimming removed 0 bases at V and 5 bases at J, with 8 bases between. CDR1 is MNHNY and CDR2 is SVGAGI in the germline V gene (reference sequence). In DNA form, the CDR3 reads TGTGCCAGCAGTTACTCGGTAAGGGACGAGCAGTACTTC. Translation: CASSYSVRDEQYF.

The chain uses TRBV14 and TRBJ1-2, with 11 bases lining up with TRBD1. CDR1 is SGHDN and CDR2 is FVKESK in the germline V gene. The CDR3 has 17 residues. V lost 4 bases and J lost 6; bases outside the gene matches: 13. The CDR3 reads CASSLSLPGTGGHGYTF. The CDR3 region has the DNA TGTGCCAGCAGCCTGTCCCTTCCCGGGACAGGGGGTCATGGCTACACCTTC.

The chain carries TRBV5-1 and TRBJ2-7; 10 bases fit TRBD1. CDR1 and CDR2 (germline): SGHRS, YFSETQ. V lost 2 bases and J lost 2; bases outside the gene matches: 7. This CDR3 is 16 amino acids long. This CDR3 is CASSLVPGQGPYEQYF. The CDR3 nucleotides read TGCGCCAGCAGCTTAGTTCCGGGACAGGGGCCCTACGAGCAGTACTTC.

This chain uses TRBV4-1 with TRBJ2-1, with TRBD2 as a possible D gene (7 bases). The ends were cut back, 1 base at V and 10 bases at J, with 20 bases in the middle. There are 16 residues in the CDR3. CDR1 is MGHRA, CDR2 YSYEKL, per germline. CDR3 sequence reads: CASSQAPTGGLWEQFF. DNA of the CDR3: TGCGCCAGCAGCCAAGCTCCAACGGGGGGCCTCTGGGAGCAGTTCTTC.

The chain carries TRBV9 and TRBJ2-7; a weak D match, TRBD1 (6 bases). Trimming took off 3 bases at V and 1 base at J, with 11 bases between the two ends. CDR1 SGDLS and CDR2 YYNGEE come from the germline V gene. CDR3 length: 14 residues. The CDR3, as DNA: TGTGCCAGCAGCGGACACGGGACATCCTACGAGCAGTACTTC. Its translation is CASSGHGTSYEQYF.

V is TRBV2 and J is TRBJ1-6; D gene unclear. Germline CDR1 is SNHLY and CDR2 is FYNNEI. V was pared by 1 base and J by 4 bases, with 5 bases between. This CDR3 has 14 amino acids. For the CDR3, the DNA is TGTGCCAGCAGTGAAGGGCAGTATAATTCACCCCTCCACTTT. Translated, it gives CASSEGQYNSPLHF.

The V gene is TRBV4-2, the J gene TRBJ2-5; 11 bases agree with TRBD2. The ends lost 0 bases at V and 0 bases at J; junction bases unmatched: 3. The germline V gene encodes CDR1 LGHNA and CDR2 YNFKEQ. The length of the CDR3 is 17 residues. The CDR3 region has the DNA TGTGCCAGCAGCCAAGAAACGACTAGCGGGGACCAAGAGACCCAGTACTTC. Protein: CASSQETTSGDQETQYF.

This clonotype appeared once. The J gene is TRBJ1-1, the V gene TRBV25-1, with D tentatively TRBD1 (5 bases). The CDR3 spans 15 residues. V dropped 5 bases and J dropped 4 bases, with 17 bases sitting between them. Germline CDR1 reads MGHDK; CDR2 reads SYGVNS. CDR3 protein: CASSRGARASTEAFF. The CDR3 bases are TGTGCCAGCAGTCGAGGGGCCCGGGCAAGCACTGAAGCTTTCTTT. The full variable domain, rest sourced from reference TRBV25-1 and TRBJ1-1, is EADIYQTPRYLVIGTGKKITLECSQTMGHDKMYWYQQDPGMELHLIHYSYGVNSTEKGDLSSESTVSRIRTEHFPLTLESARPSHTSQYLCASSRGARASTEAFFGQGTRLTVV.